This TCR beta chain appears in the sequencing data of a study of T cells after yellow fever vaccination. Study details: Preparation of the low-cell-number fractions used SMART-Seq v4 Ultra Low Input. Study findings and constraints: Repertoires sorted by FACS could include abundant clonotypes that are contaminants from the bulk population. Detected again after the booster were most primary-vaccination clones, at 96% CD4 and 88% CD8.

This clonotype has at least ten counts. Antigen specificity is unknown. Germline V CDR1 and CDR2: SGHTA, FQGNSA. This CDR3 has 13 residues. V was shortened by 0 bases and J by 10 bases, with 7 bases between the two germline ends. Conversion of TCR transcripts into cDNA relied on 5'RACE template switching, which added a universal primer site and UMIs. MiXCR, applied by TCRdb to the 5' RACE reads, yields one record per CDR3 protein. The table lists about 160,000 distinct CDR3 sequences, around 7% of them singletons. This material consisted of CD4+ T cells sorted from PBMCs, taken about 5 days after the first yellow fever vaccination. The J gene is TRBJ1-6, the V gene TRBV7-2; D ambiguous. The sequence was obtained from a man between 18 and 35 years old who received the YFV17D yellow fever vaccine. CDR3 nucleotide sequence: TGTGCCAGCAGCTTAGCTGGCAGGTCACCCCTCCACTTT. It yields the protein CASSLAGRSPLHF.